A single sample gave rise to the 25 T cell receptor beta chains below, sequenced in a study of vaccination and CD4 T cells after COVID-19. Treatment specified: approximately 11-day PBMC culture with coronavirus spike peptide pools or control peptides (ViraFEST assay). No antigens are known for them. Researchers used the Oncomine TCR Beta short-read assay to sequence DNA from cultured CD4+ T cells. One entry per CDR3 protein results from TCRdb running MiXCR on the PCR reads. The sample has about 9,600 distinct CDR3 sequences, 26% seen once; the top ten hold roughly 46%. This specimen was CD4+ T cells from blood, cultured in vitro, taken before SARS-CoV-2 vaccination. The receptors originated from a human donor who received a COVID-19 vaccine.

The V gene is TRBV6-1, the J gene TRBJ2-7, with D perhaps matching TRBD1 or TRBD2 (5 bases each). Looked up from germline, CDR1 is MNHNS and CDR2 is SASEGT. The V gene lost 5 bases and the J gene lost 0 bases, with 8 bases spanning the gap. The CDR3 is 13 residues long. The CDR3 sequence: CASSQGRSYEQYF. The CDR3, as DNA: TGTGCCAGCAGTCAGGGACGCTCCTACGAGCAGTACTTC.

This rearrangement joins TRBV10-3 to TRBJ2-1; possible D gene TRBD2, 5 bases. CDR3 length: 13 residues. The V gene's germline CDR1 is ENHRY and CDR2 SYGVKD. The V and J ends lost 8 bases and 8 bases respectively, with 16 bases between them. CDR3 sequence: CAIRRFEGDEQFF. DNA of the CDR3: TGTGCCATCCGCCGATTCGAGGGTGATGAGCAGTTCTTC.

The chain uses TRBV7-9 and TRBJ2-3; 11 nucleotides agree with TRBD1. This CDR3 region has 16 residues. Per germline, CDR1 SEHNR and CDR2 FQNEAQ (reference sequence). The V segment lost 4 bases and the J segment 3 bases; nucleotides outside the gene matches: 6. CDR3 in DNA: TGTGCCAGCAGCTCCGGGACAGGGGGATGGACAGATACGCAGTATTTT. It yields the protein CASSSGTGGWTDTQYF.

The chain combines TRBV9 with TRBJ1-6, with TRBD1 identical over 9 bases. The CDR3 length is 15 residues. After removal of 3 bases from V and 8 bases from J, the junction contained 6 bases not matched to a gene. The germline V gene encodes CDR1 SGDLS and CDR2 YYNGEE. DNA for the CDR3: TGTGCCAGCAGCGGAACGGGACAGGGATATTCACCCCTCCACTTT. It encodes CASSGTGQGYSPLHF.

This rearrangement joins TRBV25-1 to TRBJ1-1, with 7 nucleotides matching TRBD1. The CDR3 contains 19 residues. CDR1 and CDR2 from the germline V gene are MGHDK and SYGVNS. The V and J ends lost 4 bases and 0 bases, in that order; junction bases with no gene match: 17. The DNA of the CDR3 is TGTGCCAGCAGTGTACAGGGGAGGGGCGGGCTGTTTATGAACACTGAAGCTTTCTTT. This sequence encodes CASSVQGRGGLFMNTEAFF.

The chain recombines TRBV7-3 with TRBJ2-3, with 15 bases aligning to TRBD2. V dropped 5 bases and J dropped 2; count of bases not matched to a gene: 11. Per germline, CDR1 SGHTA and CDR2 FQGTGA. The CDR3 loop spans 19 amino acids. The CDR3 region is CASSRTSGGAGLPTDTQYF. CDR3 nucleotide sequence: TGTGCCAGCAGCCGGACTAGCGGGGGGGCCGGGCTCCCCACAGATACGCAGTATTTT.

The chain joins TRBV29-1 to TRBJ2-2; possible D gene TRBD1, 5 bases. With 4 bases removed from V and 4 bases from J, the gap between germline ends came to 13 bases. The CDR3 sequence is 14 residues long. Germline CDR1 and CDR2: SQVTM and ANQGSEA. The CDR3 reads CSVGQGGGTGELFF. DNA of the CDR3: TGCAGCGTTGGGCAGGGCGGTGGCACCGGGGAGCTGTTTTTT.

V usage is TRBV5-1 and J usage is TRBJ1-5, with D unclear. Deletions cut 3 bases from V and 2 bases from J, with 9 bases between. The CDR3 is 14 amino acids. Germline CDR1 and CDR2: SGHRS and YFSETQ. The CDR3 protein is CASSSGSGNQPQHF. Written as DNA, the CDR3 is TGCGCCAGCAGCTCCGGGTCCGGCAATCAGCCCCAGCATTTT.

J is TRBJ1-1 and V is TRBV9, with D perhaps TRBD1 (5 bases). The germline V and J ends were trimmed by 0 bases and 4 bases, with 16 bases remaining between them. There are 16 residues in the CDR3. CDR1 is SGDLS and CDR2 is YYNGEE in the germline V gene. CDR3 bases: TGTGCCAGCAGCGTAGCCGGCGGCCCGGGGACCACTGAAGCTTTCTTT. Translated: CASSVAGGPGTTEAFF. Supplemented by reference TRBV9 and TRBJ1-1, the full variable domain reads DSGVTQTPKHLITATGQRVTLRCSPRSGDLSVYWYQQSLDQGLQFLIQYYNGEERAKGNILERFSAQQFPDLHSELNLSSLELGDSALYFCASSVAGGPGTTEAFFGQGTRLTVV.

This clonotype was seen a handful of times. The chain joins TRBV20-1 to TRBJ2-7; TRBD1 matches at 8 bases. CDR1 is DFQATT and CDR2 is SNEGSKA in the germline V gene (reference sequence). The V and J ends lost 4 bases and 0 bases, in that order; junction bases with no gene match: 2. The CDR3 extends over 13 amino acids. CDR3: CSAKQGDSYEQYF. In DNA form, the CDR3 reads TGCAGTGCTAAACAGGGGGACTCCTACGAGCAGTACTTC.

This clonotype turned up a few times. The rearrangement links TRBV6-5 to TRBJ1-1; D unresolved. V lost 0 bases and J 4 bases, leaving 9 bases between the germline ends. This CDR3 region has 14 residues. Germline values: CDR1 MNHEY, CDR2 SVGAGI. This CDR3 is CASSYSRGGTEAFF. In nucleotides, the CDR3 is TGTGCCAGCAGTTACTCGAGAGGTGGCACTGAAGCTTTCTTT.

This sequence joins TRBV19 and TRBJ1-2; D is ambiguous. The CDR3 is 13 amino acids. Germline CDR1 LNHDA, CDR2 SQIVND (reference sequence). V was trimmed by 3 bases and J by 6 bases, leaving 11 bases between them. The CDR3 nucleotides read TGTGCCAGTAGTATGAGCGGGATCGATGGCTACACCTTC. As protein: CASSMSGIDGYTF.

J is TRBJ2-7 and V is TRBV15; no definite D call. This CDR3 is built from 16 residues. CDR1 and CDR2 (germline): LNHNV, YYDKDF (reference sequence). V lost 0 bases to trimming and J lost 0 bases, with 12 bases between them. CDR3 residues: CATSRDRLLSSYEQYF. CDR3 DNA sequence: TGTGCCACCAGCAGAGACCGACTCCTGAGCTCCTACGAGCAGTACTTC.

The chain carries TRBV29-1 and TRBJ1-4; maybe TRBD1 (6 bases). The CDR3 runs to 15 residues. The V end was cut by 4 bases, the J end by 0 bases, with 12 bases between. Looked up from germline, CDR1 is SQVTM and CDR2 is ANQGSEA. Here the CDR3 reads CSVGPKGATNEKLFF. The CDR3 DNA sequence: TGCAGCGTTGGTCCTAAGGGGGCAACTAATGAAAAACTGTTTTTT. The variable domain in full, completed from reference TRBV29-1 and TRBJ1-4, reads SAVISQKPSRDICQRGTSLTIQCQVDSQVTMMFWYRQQPGQSLTLIATANQGSEATYESGFVIDKFPISRPNLTFSTLTVSNMSPEDSSIYLCSVGPKGATNEKLFFGSGTQLSVL.

This clonotype was seen a single time. In DNA, the CDR3 is TGTGCCAGCAGCGTAGCCGGGACAGGGGATTCCGTCTATGGCTACACCTTC. Translated, it gives CASSVAGTGDSVYGYTF. This chain uses TRBV9 with TRBJ1-2; 10 bases match TRBD1. Per germline, CDR1 SGDLS and CDR2 YYNGEE. This CDR3 has 17 residues. The V and J ends lost 0 bases and 4 bases, in that order; junction bases with no gene match: 9.

This clonotype was detected a few times. The chain uses TRBV7-9 and TRBJ1-2, with D possibly being TRBD1 (6 bases). V was clipped by 2 bases and J by 12 bases, with 10 bases between them. Per germline, CDR1 SEHNR and CDR2 FQNEAQ (reference sequence). The CDR3 totals 11 residues. The CDR3 here is CASSLKRDNTF. DNA for the CDR3: TGTGCCAGCAGCTTAAAACGGGACAACACCTTC.

This clonotype was picked up a small number of times. CDR3 region: CASSPGTSTDTQYF. CDR3 nucleotide sequence: TGTGCCAGCAGCCCCGGGACTAGCACAGATACGCAGTATTTT. J is TRBJ2-3 and V is TRBV11-3; a possible D gene is TRBD2 (6 bases). Germline values: CDR1 SGHNT, CDR2 YENEEA. V lost 5 bases and J 0 bases, leaving 9 bases between the germline ends. The CDR3 has 14 residues.

This chain links TRBV27 with TRBJ2-1; 7 bases map to TRBD2. This CDR3 is built from 15 residues. The germline V gene encodes CDR1 MNHEY and CDR2 SMNVEV (reference sequence). Trimming removed 4 bases from V and 4 bases from J; junction bases left unmatched: 7. CDR3 in DNA: TGTGCCAGCAGTTCTCCTAGCGGTGGTTACAATGAGCAGTTCTTC. It is translated as CASSSPSGGYNEQFF.

In this sample, this clonotype turned up a few times. The gene calls are TRBV12-3 or TRBV12-4 and TRBJ2-5; 11 nucleotides match TRBD2. With 5 bases clipped from V and 5 bases from J, the junction kept 4 bases outside the gene matches. The CDR3 has 14 residues. The CDR3 coding sequence is TGTGCCAGCAGTCACGGACTAGCGGGCGAGACCCAGTACTTC. Amino acids: CASSHGLAGETQYF.

The chain combines TRBV5-1 with TRBJ1-5; no firm D call. The CDR3 has 13 residues. Per germline, CDR1 SGHRS and CDR2 YFSETQ. V gave up 7 bases and J gave up 3 bases, with 11 bases separating them. Written as DNA, the CDR3 is TGCGCCAGCCGTGGGGAGGTCAATCAGCCCCAGCATTTT. It yields the protein CASRGEVNQPQHF.

The chain combines TRBV5-1 with TRBJ2-5; the match to TRBD1 covers 10 bases. The trim removed 4 bases at V and 4 bases at J, leaving 10 bases unmatched. CDR3 length equals 16 residues. Germline V gene data show CDR1 as SGHRS and CDR2 as YFSETQ. The CDR3 reads CASSKAPGQGSETQYF. Here the CDR3 DNA reads TGCGCCAGCAGCAAAGCGCCGGGACAGGGGTCAGAGACCCAGTACTTC.

V gene TRBV12-3 or TRBV12-4 combines with J gene TRBJ2-1; TRBD2 is a possible D gene (5 bases). The CDR3 extends over 13 amino acids. The ends were cut back, 7 bases at V and 8 bases at J, with 15 bases in the middle. CDR3 sequence: CASTSGPLDEQFF. The DNA for the CDR3 is TGTGCCAGCACCAGCGGTCCCCTCGATGAGCAGTTCTTC.

The chain is built from TRBV29-1 and TRBJ2-2; no clear D gene. The germline V and J ends were trimmed by 1 base and 4 bases, with 10 bases remaining between them. Germline-derived CDR1 and CDR2 are SQVTM and ANQGSEA. The CDR3 sequence is 14 residues long. The CDR3 DNA follows: TGCAGCGTTGAAGCGGTCCCGGGCACCGGGGAGCTGTTTTTT. Translating it yields CSVEAVPGTGELFF.

The chain joins TRBV20-1 to TRBJ2-3, with 10 nucleotides matching TRBD2. CDR3 length equals 15 residues. The germline V gene has CDR1 DFQATT and CDR2 SNEGSKA (reference sequence). Trimming at V came to 1 base and at J to 6 bases, leaving 7 bases not matched to a gene. Here the CDR3 DNA reads TGCAGTGCTAGAGTTCCTAGCGGGGGCTCGGATACGCAGTATTTT. It yields the protein CSARVPSGGSDTQYF.

This chain joins TRBV24-1 and TRBJ1-5; D is undetermined. The V gene's germline CDR1 is KGHDR and CDR2 SFDVKD. Trimming took off 4 bases at V and 9 bases at J, with 15 bases between the two ends. The CDR3 totals 14 residues. Here the CDR3 DNA reads TGTGCCACCAGTGAGGACGGGTGGGATCGGCCCCAGCATTTT. Protein sequence: CATSEDGWDRPQHF.